The 6 T cell receptor beta chains listed next were all sequenced from one sample in a study of shared clonotypes between healthy human individuals. Produced via immunoSEQ multiplex PCR; TCRdb's table is partial and in-frame only. The table shows about 640,000 clones, with 55% to 75% occurring only once. Sequenced material: memory CD4+ T cells sorted from blood. Indicated subset: CD45RA-negative fraction. Every receptor here comes from a woman under 40 in good health.

This clone was detected only once. The V gene is TRBV7-9, the J gene TRBJ1-1; no definite D call. CDR3 size: 12 residues. Germline CDR1 reads SEHNR; CDR2 reads FQNEAQ (reference sequence). V was pared by 3 bases and J by 3 bases, with 5 bases between. CDR3 amino acids: CASSFFDTEAFF. The CDR3 DNA sequence: TGTGCCAGCAGCTTTTTCGACACTGAAGCTTTCTTT.

This clone has only one observation. V and J are TRBV6-5 and TRBJ2-3; D possibly corresponds to TRBD2 (6 bases). The CDR3 is 14 residues long. Trimming shortened V by 9 bases and J by 2 bases, and 15 bases separated the two germline ends. Germline CDR1 MNHEY, CDR2 SVGAGI. CDR3 coding DNA: TGTGCCAGTTCGAAGCGGGTTTCCACAGATACGCAGTATTTT. Protein: CASSKRVSTDTQYF.

This chain links TRBV7-2 with TRBJ2-7, with 14 positions matching TRBD2. CDR3 length: 16 residues. Germline V gene lookup returns CDR1 SGHTA and CDR2 FQGNSA. V was pared by 4 bases and J by 6 bases, with 8 bases of the junction left unmatched. The CDR3 DNA is TGTGCCAGCAGCTGGGAAGGGACTAGCGGGAGTTCCGAGCAGTACTTC. Protein: CASSWEGTSGSSEQYF.

The J gene is TRBJ2-7, the V gene TRBV19, with TRBD1 matching over 7 bases. Per the germline V gene, CDR1 is LNHDA and CDR2 is SQIVND (reference sequence). V trimming: 5 bases; J trimming: 2 bases; junction bases outside the gene matches: 9. The CDR3 sequence is 15 residues long. CDR3 protein: CASSPRYGTAYEQYF. The CDR3 nucleotides read TGTGCCAGTAGTCCAAGATACGGGACAGCCTACGAGCAGTACTTC.

This rearrangement joins TRBV18 to TRBJ2-7; 10 bases are a match to TRBD2. Trimming cost V 5 bases and J 4 bases; bases outside gene matches: 2. The CDR3 loop spans 13 amino acids. Germline CDR1 is KGHSH and CDR2 is LQKENI. The CDR3 DNA reads as TGTGCCAGCTCATCGACTAGCGGGTACGAGCAGTACTTC. It codes for CASSSTSGYEQYF.

The DNA for the CDR3 is TGTGCCATCAGAGGACAGGGGAACAATGAGCAGTTCTTC. It is translated as CAIRGQGNNEQFF. V gene TRBV10-3 combines with J gene TRBJ2-1, with 9 bases that match TRBD1. The CDR3 has 13 residues. Trimming cost V 6 bases and J 5 bases; bases outside gene matches: 2. The germline V gene has CDR1 ENHRY and CDR2 SYGVKD.